By frequency in the sample, the clone carrying this T cell receptor (beta chain) is medium-sized. This record comes from a study of immune characterization of retroperitoneal liposarcoma. MiXCR, applied by TCRdb to the PCR reads, yields one record per CDR3 protein. Of some 10,000 distinct CDR3 sequences in the sample, about a quarter were seen once. The V segment lost 2 bases and the J segment 10 bases; nucleotides outside the gene matches: 6. The CDR3 has 15 residues. CDR1 and CDR2 (germline): MNHNS, SASEGT. The source is a female donor with retroperitoneal liposarcoma. V and J are TRBV6-1 and TRBJ2-1; TRBD2 agrees at 12 bases. The specimen sequenced was tumor tissue. This CDR3 reads CASSERLAGAYEQFF. CDR3 nucleotide sequence: TGTGCCAGCAGTGAACGACTAGCGGGAGCGTACGAGCAGTTCTTC.